The rows below give T cell receptor beta chains drawn from one sample of a study of blood T cells in healthy people across ages. MiXCR, applied by TCRdb to the 5' RACE reads, yields one record per CDR3 protein. The sample shows approximately 600,000 distinct CDR3 sequences, 58% of them seen only once. The sample was blood. These receptors all come from a man aged 60 to 75 in good health. Both conserved end residues are part of each CDR3. Each record gives: clone size, CDR3 length, D gene, J gene, V gene, CDR3 protein, CDR3 DNA. The D gene is left open where the match is weak. Rows give clone size only sometimes, using once, few, many, or a class for an expanded clone.

abundance: -; len: 15; d_gene: -; j_gene: TRBJ2-1; v_gene: TRBV20-1; CDR3aa: CSARDPRETYNEQFF; CDR3nt: TGCAGTGCTAGAGATCCGAGGGAAACCTACAATGAGCAGTTCTTC
abundance: once; len: 18; d_gene: TRBD2; j_gene: TRBJ2-5; v_gene: TRBV20-1; CDR3aa: CSARPLIAGGGPQETQYF; CDR3nt: TGCAGTGCTCGCCCACTGATAGCGGGGGGGGGACCACAAGAGACCCAGTACTTC
abundance: -; len: 18; d_gene: TRBD2; j_gene: TRBJ2-3; v_gene: TRBV6-1; CDR3aa: CASSGRWGGGAEPDTQYF; CDR3nt: TGTGCCAGCAGTGGCCGATGGGGCGGGGGGGCAGAACCAGATACGCAGTATTTT
abundance: -; len: 16; d_gene: -; j_gene: TRBJ2-2; v_gene: TRBV4-2; CDR3aa: CASSQPGGLPTGELFF; CDR3nt: TGTGCCAGCAGCCAACCCGGAGGTCTACCTACCGGGGAGCTGTTTTTT
abundance: -; len: 15; d_gene: -; j_gene: TRBJ1-6; v_gene: TRBV6-5; CDR3aa: CASSLPGRGNSPLHF; CDR3nt: TGTGCCAGCAGCCTTCCGGGCCGCGGGAATTCACCCCTCCACTTT
abundance: -; len: 15; d_gene: -; j_gene: TRBJ1-2; v_gene: TRBV9; CDR3aa: CASSVVPGGDYGYTF; CDR3nt: TGTGCCAGCAGCGTAGTGCCGGGGGGCGACTATGGCTACACCTTC
abundance: -; len: 16; d_gene: -; j_gene: TRBJ1-2; v_gene: TRBV5-1; CDR3aa: CASSRTEGGANYGYIF; CDR3nt: TGCGCCAGCAGCCGTACAGAGGGGGGCGCTAACTATGGCTACATCTTC
abundance: -; len: 13; d_gene: TRBD1; j_gene: TRBJ1-5; v_gene: TRBV29-1; CDR3aa: CSVTGQGGQPQHF; CDR3nt: TGCAGCGTTACCGGCCAGGGGGGTCAGCCCCAGCATTTT
abundance: -; len: 17; d_gene: TRBD2; j_gene: TRBJ2-7; v_gene: TRBV4-2; CDR3aa: CASSQVKAGGISYEQYF; CDR3nt: TGTGCCAGCAGCCAAGTCAAGGCGGGGGGCATTTCCTACGAGCAGTACTTC
abundance: -; len: 15; d_gene: -; j_gene: TRBJ2-5; v_gene: TRBV6-5; CDR3aa: CASSYGRAVQETQYF; CDR3nt: TGTGCCAGCAGTTACGGGCGAGCGGTACAAGAGACCCAGTACTTC
abundance: -; len: 15; d_gene: TRBD2; j_gene: TRBJ2-1; v_gene: TRBV6-5; CDR3aa: CASSYGPGGPGEQFF; CDR3nt: TGTGCCAGCAGTTACGGGCCGGGGGGGCCGGGTGAGCAGTTCTTC
abundance: -; len: 13; d_gene: -; j_gene: TRBJ2-3; v_gene: TRBV2; CDR3aa: CASSEAGGSPQYF; CDR3nt: TGTGCCAGCAGTGAAGCTGGGGGGAGCCCTCAGTATTTT
abundance: -; len: 14; d_gene: TRBD1; j_gene: TRBJ1-2; v_gene: TRBV3-1; CDR3aa: CASSQGDRGDGYTF; CDR3nt: TGTGCCAGCAGCCAAGGGGACAGGGGGGATGGCTACACCTTC
abundance: -; len: 15; d_gene: -; j_gene: TRBJ2-3; v_gene: TRBV20-1; CDR3aa: CSASRGGGSTDTQYF; CDR3nt: TGCAGTGCTAGTAGGGGCGGGGGCTCCACAGATACGCAGTATTTT
abundance: -; len: 14; d_gene: -; j_gene: TRBJ2-5; v_gene: TRBV27; CDR3aa: CASSSGLASGAQYF; CDR3nt: TGTGCCAGCAGTTCGGGACTGGCGTCGGGAGCCCAGTACTTC
abundance: -; len: 14; d_gene: -; j_gene: TRBJ1-4; v_gene: TRBV27; CDR3aa: CATGESEVIGKLFF; CDR3nt: TGTGCCACTGGTGAATCGGAGGTAATCGGAAAACTGTTTTTT
abundance: -; len: 16; d_gene: TRBD1; j_gene: TRBJ2-3; v_gene: TRBV5-1; CDR3aa: CASSSPGTGGTSTQYF; CDR3nt: TGCGCCAGCAGCTCCCCCGGGACAGGGGGGACCAGTACGCAGTATTTT
abundance: -; len: 18; d_gene: TRBD2; j_gene: TRBJ2-1; v_gene: TRBV7-2; CDR3aa: CASSLTSGGPLSYNEQFF; CDR3nt: TGTGCCAGCAGCCTGACTAGCGGGGGGCCCCTCTCCTACAATGAGCAGTTCTTC
abundance: -; len: 17; d_gene: TRBD1; j_gene: TRBJ2-1; v_gene: TRBV28; CDR3aa: CACSGILGQGTYNEQFF; CDR3nt: TGTGCCTGCAGTGGGATTCTGGGACAGGGCACCTACAATGAGCAGTTCTTC
abundance: -; len: 15; d_gene: -; j_gene: TRBJ1-4; v_gene: TRBV5-1; CDR3aa: CASSLNRSPNEKLFF; CDR3nt: TGCGCCAGCAGCTTGAATCGGAGTCCTAATGAAAAACTGTTTTTT
abundance: -; len: 15; d_gene: TRBD2; j_gene: TRBJ2-1; v_gene: TRBV18; CDR3aa: CASSPGGGNYNEQFF; CDR3nt: TGTGCCAGCTCACCAGGCGGGGGAAACTACAATGAGCAGTTCTTC
abundance: -; len: 13; d_gene: -; j_gene: TRBJ2-5; v_gene: TRBV18; CDR3aa: CASSPARQETQYF; CDR3nt: TGTGCCAGCTCACCGGCGCGGCAAGAGACCCAGTACTTC
abundance: once; len: 15; d_gene: TRBD2; j_gene: TRBJ2-7; v_gene: TRBV25-1; CDR3aa: CASAQAGGIYNEQYF; CDR3nt: TGTGCCAGCGCTCAGGCGGGGGGGATCTACAATGAGCAGTACTTC
abundance: -; len: 15; d_gene: -; j_gene: TRBJ1-4; v_gene: TRBV5-8; CDR3aa: CASSLRLGGHEKLFF; CDR3nt: TGTGCCAGCAGCCTCCGACTCGGAGGGCATGAAAAACTGTTTTTT
abundance: few; len: 15; d_gene: -; j_gene: TRBJ2-5; v_gene: TRBV7-2; CDR3aa: CASSPRAGFKETQYF; CDR3nt: TGTGCCAGCAGCCCCCGGGCAGGGTTCAAAGAGACCCAGTACTTC
abundance: -; len: 13; d_gene: TRBD1; j_gene: TRBJ1-1; v_gene: TRBV29-1; CDR3aa: CSANRGGNTEAFF; CDR3nt: TGCAGCGCCAACAGGGGGGGAAACACTGAAGCTTTCTTT
abundance: -; len: 15; d_gene: TRBD1; j_gene: TRBJ2-1; v_gene: TRBV5-1; CDR3aa: CASSSQGAPVNEQFF; CDR3nt: TGCGCCAGCAGCTCTCAGGGGGCGCCGGTAAATGAGCAGTTCTTC
abundance: -; len: 14; d_gene: TRBD2; j_gene: TRBJ2-7; v_gene: TRBV7-2; CDR3aa: CASSALAGTYEQYF; CDR3nt: TGTGCCAGCAGCGCACTAGCGGGAACCTACGAGCAGTACTTC
abundance: few; len: 13; d_gene: TRBD1; j_gene: TRBJ2-7; v_gene: TRBV6-5; CDR3aa: CASSYSTGGTGYF; CDR3nt: TGTGCCAGCAGTTACTCAACAGGGGGCACCGGGTACTTC